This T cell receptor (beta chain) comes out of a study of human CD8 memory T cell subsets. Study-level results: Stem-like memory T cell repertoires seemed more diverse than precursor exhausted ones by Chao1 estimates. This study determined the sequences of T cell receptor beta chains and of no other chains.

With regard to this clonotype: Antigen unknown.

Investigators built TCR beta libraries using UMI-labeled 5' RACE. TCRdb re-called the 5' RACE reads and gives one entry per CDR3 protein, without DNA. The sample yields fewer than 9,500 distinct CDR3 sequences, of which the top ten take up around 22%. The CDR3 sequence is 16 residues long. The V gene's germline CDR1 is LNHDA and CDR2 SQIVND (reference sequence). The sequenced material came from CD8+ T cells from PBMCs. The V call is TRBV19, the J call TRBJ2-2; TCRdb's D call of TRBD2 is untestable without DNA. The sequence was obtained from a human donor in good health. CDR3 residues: CASRGTSGKSTGELFF.